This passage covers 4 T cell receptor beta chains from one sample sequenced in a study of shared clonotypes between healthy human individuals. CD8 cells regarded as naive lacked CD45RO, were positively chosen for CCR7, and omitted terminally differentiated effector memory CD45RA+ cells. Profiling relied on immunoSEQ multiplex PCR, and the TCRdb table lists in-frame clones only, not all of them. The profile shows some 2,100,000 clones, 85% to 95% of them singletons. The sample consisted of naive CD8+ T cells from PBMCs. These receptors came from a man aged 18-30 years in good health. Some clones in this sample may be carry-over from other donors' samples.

CDR3 nucleotides: TGTGCCAGCAGCGCGCCTAGGTCCTACGAGCAGTACTTC. Amino acids: CASSAPRSYEQYF. The V and J genes are TRBV9 and TRBJ2-5; D is ambiguous. Gene TRBJ2-7 matches the end of the DNA better, so the J call may be wrong. This CDR3 is 13 amino acids long. Germline-derived CDR1 and CDR2 are SGDLS and YYNGEE.

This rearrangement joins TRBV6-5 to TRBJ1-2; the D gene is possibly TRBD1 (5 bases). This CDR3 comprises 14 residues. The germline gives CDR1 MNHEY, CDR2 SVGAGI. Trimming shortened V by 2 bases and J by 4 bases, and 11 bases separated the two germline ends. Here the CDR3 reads CASSYGGALYGYTF. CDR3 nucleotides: TGTGCCAGCAGTTACGGAGGGGCTCTCTATGGCTACACCTTC.

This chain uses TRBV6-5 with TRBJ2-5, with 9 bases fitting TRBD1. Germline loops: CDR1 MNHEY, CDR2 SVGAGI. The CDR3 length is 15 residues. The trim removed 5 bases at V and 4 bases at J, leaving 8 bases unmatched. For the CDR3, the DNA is TGTGCCAGCAGTGGACAGGGGCTACATTCAGAGACCCAGTACTTC. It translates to CASSGQGLHSETQYF.

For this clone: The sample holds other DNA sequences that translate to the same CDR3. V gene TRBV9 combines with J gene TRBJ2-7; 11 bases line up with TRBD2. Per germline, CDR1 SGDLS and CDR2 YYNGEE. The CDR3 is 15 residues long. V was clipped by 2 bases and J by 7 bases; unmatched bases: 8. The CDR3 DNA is TGTGCCAGCAGCGTGGCCGGGACTAGCGGTGATGAGCAGTACTTC. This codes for CASSVAGTSGDEQYF.